Reported below is one T cell receptor beta chain. Its cognate antigen is unknown. This specimen comes from a study of OX40 agonist ivuxolimab in advanced cancers. General study results and limits: Among the nonresponders, some also had low normalized T-cell clonal expansion.

Using immunoSEQ multiplex PCR, the repertoire was profiled, and TCRdb retains in-frame clones only, with some absent. The sample consists of about 70,000 clones, roughly 78% of them appearing once. Looked up from germline, CDR1 is SNHLY and CDR2 is FYNNEI. CDR3 size: 13 residues. V gave up 3 bases and J gave up 8 bases; unmatched junction bases: 4. The source of this sequence is an adult with an advanced solid tumor such as melanoma, head and neck, liver or kidney cancer. This sequence joins TRBV2 and TRBJ1-2; 9 nucleotides align to TRBD1. Material: CD4+ or CD8+ T cells sorted from blood, obtained in a trial of the OX40 agonist ivuxolimab. The CDR3 sequence is CASSEGQGRGYTF. In DNA form, the CDR3 reads TGTGCCAGCAGTGAGGGACAGGGCAGGGGCTACACCTTC.